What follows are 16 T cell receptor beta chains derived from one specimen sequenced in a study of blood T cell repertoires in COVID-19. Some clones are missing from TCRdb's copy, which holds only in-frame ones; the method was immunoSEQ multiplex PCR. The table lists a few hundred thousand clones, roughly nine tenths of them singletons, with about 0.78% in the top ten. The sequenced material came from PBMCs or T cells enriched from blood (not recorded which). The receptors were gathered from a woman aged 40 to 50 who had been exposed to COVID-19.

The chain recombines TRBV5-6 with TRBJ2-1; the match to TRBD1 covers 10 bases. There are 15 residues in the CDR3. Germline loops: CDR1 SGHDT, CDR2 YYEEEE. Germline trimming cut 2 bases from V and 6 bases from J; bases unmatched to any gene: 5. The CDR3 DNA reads TGTGCCAGCAGCTTACCCGGGACAGGGGCCAATGAGCAGTTCTTC. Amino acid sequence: CASSLPGTGANEQFF. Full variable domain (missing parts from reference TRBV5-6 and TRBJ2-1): DAGVTQSPTHLIKTRGQQVTLRCSPKSGHDTVSWYQQALGQGPQFIFQYYEEEERQRGNFPDRFSGHQFPNYSSELNVNALLLGDSALYLCASSLPGTGANEQFFGPGTRLTVL.

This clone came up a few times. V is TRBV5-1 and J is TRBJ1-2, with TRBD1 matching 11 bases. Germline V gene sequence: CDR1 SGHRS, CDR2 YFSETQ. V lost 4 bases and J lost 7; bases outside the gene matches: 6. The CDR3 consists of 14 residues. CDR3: CASSPGQGARGYTF. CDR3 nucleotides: TGCGCCAGCAGCCCCGGACAGGGGGCGCGTGGCTACACCTTC.

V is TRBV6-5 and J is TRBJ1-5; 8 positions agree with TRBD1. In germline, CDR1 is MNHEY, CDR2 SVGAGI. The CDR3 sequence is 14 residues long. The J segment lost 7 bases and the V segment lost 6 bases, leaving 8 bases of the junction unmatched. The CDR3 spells CASSLTGVGQPQHF. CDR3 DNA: TGTGCCAGCAGCCTGACAGGGGTCGGGCAGCCCCAGCATTTT.

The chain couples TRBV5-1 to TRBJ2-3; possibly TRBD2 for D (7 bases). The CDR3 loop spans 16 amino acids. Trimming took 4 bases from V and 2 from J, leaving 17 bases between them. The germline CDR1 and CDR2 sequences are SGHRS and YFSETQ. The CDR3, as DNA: TGCGCCAGCAGCCAATCGGCGGGGGCACCCACAGATACGCAGTATTTT. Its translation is CASSQSAGAPTDTQYF.

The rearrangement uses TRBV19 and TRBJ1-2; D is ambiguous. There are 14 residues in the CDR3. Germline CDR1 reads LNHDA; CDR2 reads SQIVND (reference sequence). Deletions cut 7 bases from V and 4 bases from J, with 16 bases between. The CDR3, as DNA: TGTGCCAGTACCAAGACCAGAGGAGCCTATGGCTACACCTTC. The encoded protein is CASTKTRGAYGYTF.

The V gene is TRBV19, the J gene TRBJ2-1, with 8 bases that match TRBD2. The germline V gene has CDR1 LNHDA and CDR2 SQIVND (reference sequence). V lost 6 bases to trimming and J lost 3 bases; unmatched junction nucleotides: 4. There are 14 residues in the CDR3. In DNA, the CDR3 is TGTGCCAGTAGGTATAGCGGGATCTACAATGAGCAGTTCTTC. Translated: CASRYSGIYNEQFF. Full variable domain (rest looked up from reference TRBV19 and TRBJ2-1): DGGITQSPKYLFRKEGQNVTLSCEQNLNHDAMYWYRQDPGQGLRLIYYSQIVNDFQKGDIAEGYSVSREKKESFPLTVTSAQKNPTAFYLCASRYSGIYNEQFFGPGTRLTVL.

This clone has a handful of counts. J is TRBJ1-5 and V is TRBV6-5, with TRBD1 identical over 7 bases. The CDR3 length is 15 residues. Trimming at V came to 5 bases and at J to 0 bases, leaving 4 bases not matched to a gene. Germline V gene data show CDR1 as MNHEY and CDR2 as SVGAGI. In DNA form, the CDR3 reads TGTGCCAGCAGTAGGCACAGGGGTAGCAATCAGCCCCAGCATTTT. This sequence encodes CASSRHRGSNQPQHF.

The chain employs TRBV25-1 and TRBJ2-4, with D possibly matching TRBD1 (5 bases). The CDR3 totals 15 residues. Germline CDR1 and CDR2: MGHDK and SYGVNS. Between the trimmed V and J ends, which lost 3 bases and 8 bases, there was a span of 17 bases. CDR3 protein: CASSDSMTAGDIQYF. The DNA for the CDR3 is TGTGCCAGCAGTGACTCCATGACAGCAGGAGACATTCAGTACTTC.

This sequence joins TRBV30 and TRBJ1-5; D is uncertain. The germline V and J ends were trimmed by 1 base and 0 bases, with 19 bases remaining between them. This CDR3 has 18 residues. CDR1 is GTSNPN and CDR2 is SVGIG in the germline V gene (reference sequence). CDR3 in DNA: TGTGCCTGGAGTGCCGCCCGCACGGGAACAGTTAGCAATCAGCCCCAGCATTTT. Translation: CAWSAARTGTVSNQPQHF.

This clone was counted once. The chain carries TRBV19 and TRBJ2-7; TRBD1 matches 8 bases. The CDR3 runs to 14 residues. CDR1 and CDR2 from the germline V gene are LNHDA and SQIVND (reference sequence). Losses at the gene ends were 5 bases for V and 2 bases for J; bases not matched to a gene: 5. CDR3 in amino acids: CASSERDRTYEQYF. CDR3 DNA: TGTGCCAGTAGTGAACGGGACAGGACCTACGAGCAGTACTTC.

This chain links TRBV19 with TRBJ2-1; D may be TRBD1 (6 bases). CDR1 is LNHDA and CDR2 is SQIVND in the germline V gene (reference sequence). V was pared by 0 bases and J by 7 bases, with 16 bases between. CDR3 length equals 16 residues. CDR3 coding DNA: TGTGCCAGTAGTATAGATCAGGGGTCCCCTAGGAATGAGCAGTTCTTC. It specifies CASSIDQGSPRNEQFF.

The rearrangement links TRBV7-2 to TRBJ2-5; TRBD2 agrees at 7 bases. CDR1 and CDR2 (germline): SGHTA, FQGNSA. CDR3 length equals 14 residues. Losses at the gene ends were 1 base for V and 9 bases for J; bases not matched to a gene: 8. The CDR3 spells CASSLVSTSGAQYF. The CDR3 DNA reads TGTGCCAGCAGCTTAGTTAGTACGAGCGGGGCCCAGTACTTC.

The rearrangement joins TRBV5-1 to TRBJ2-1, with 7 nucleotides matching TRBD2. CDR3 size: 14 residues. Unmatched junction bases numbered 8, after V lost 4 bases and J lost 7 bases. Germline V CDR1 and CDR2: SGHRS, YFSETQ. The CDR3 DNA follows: TGCGCCAGCAGCAGGACTAGGGGTCCTAATGAGCAGTTCTTC. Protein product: CASSRTRGPNEQFF. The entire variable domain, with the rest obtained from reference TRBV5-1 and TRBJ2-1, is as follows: KAGVTQTPRYLIKTRGQQVTLSCSPISGHRSVSWYQQTPGQGLQFLFEYFSETQRNKGNFPGRFSGRQFSNSRSEMNVSTLELGDSALYLCASSRTRGPNEQFFGPGTRLTVL.

CDR3 region: CASSWSGSQAGGYTF. For the CDR3, the DNA is TGTGCCAGCAGCTGGTCCGGGAGCCAGGCTGGGGGCTACACCTTC. This chain uses TRBV13 with TRBJ1-2, with D unresolved. Germline CDR1 PRHDT, CDR2 FYEKMQ (reference sequence). V lost 4 bases and J lost 8, with 20 bases in between. This CDR3 is 15 amino acids long.

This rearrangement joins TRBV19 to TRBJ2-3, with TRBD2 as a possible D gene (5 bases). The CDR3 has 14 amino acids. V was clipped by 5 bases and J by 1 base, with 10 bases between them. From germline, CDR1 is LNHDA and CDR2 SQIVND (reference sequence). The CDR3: CASSSRTRTDTQYF. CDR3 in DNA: TGTGCCAGTAGTTCCCGGACTCGCACAGATACGCAGTATTTT.

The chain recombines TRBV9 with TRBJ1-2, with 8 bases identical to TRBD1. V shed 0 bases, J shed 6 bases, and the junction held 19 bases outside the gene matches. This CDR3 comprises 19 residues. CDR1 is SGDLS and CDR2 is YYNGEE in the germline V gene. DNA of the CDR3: TGTGCCAGCAGCGTAGAAGGATATAGGGACAGGCACTCGGGTGATGGCTACACCTTC. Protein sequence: CASSVEGYRDRHSGDGYTF.